These T cell receptor beta chains were read from a single sample in a study of cytomegalovirus exposure and HLA in healthy donors. Assay: immunoSEQ multiplex PCR; the TCRdb copy retains only in-frame clones and omits some. In the table there are 150,000 to 200,000 clones, about 79% of which are singletons. The sequenced sample was PBMCs. All receptors derive from a man aged 35 to 55 in good health and CMV-seropositive. CDR3s include the opening cysteine and the closing phenylalanine or tryptophan. The order of the fields is D gene, V gene, J gene, CDR3 protein. A D gene is named only where the DNA matches it firmly.

d_call: -; v_call: TRBV7-6; j_call: TRBJ2-1; cdr3_aa: CASSRYPSSYNEQFF
d_call: TRBD1; v_call: TRBV5-1; j_call: TRBJ2-2; cdr3_aa: CASSLVGQGTGELFF
d_call: -; v_call: TRBV19; j_call: TRBJ1-2; cdr3_aa: CASSIGGSGYTF
d_call: TRBD1; v_call: TRBV7-2; j_call: TRBJ2-1; cdr3_aa: CASSLAPGQGGEQFF
d_call: -; v_call: TRBV10-1; j_call: TRBJ2-2; cdr3_aa: CASSLPSTGELFF
d_call: -; v_call: TRBV7-8; j_call: TRBJ1-4; cdr3_aa: CASSLNHLSDNEKLFF
d_call: TRBD2; v_call: TRBV7-8; j_call: TRBJ2-1; cdr3_aa: CASSLGSLAGPRKQFF
d_call: -; v_call: TRBV19; j_call: TRBJ2-3; cdr3_aa: CASRDTISTDTQYF
d_call: -; v_call: TRBV19; j_call: TRBJ1-1; cdr3_aa: CASTQTGFEAFF
d_call: TRBD2; v_call: TRBV28; j_call: TRBJ2-7; cdr3_aa: CASSPAGDNEQYF
d_call: -; v_call: TRBV6-1; j_call: TRBJ2-4; cdr3_aa: CASRLTSGGVNSQYF